These 32 T cell receptor beta chains were sequenced from one sample in a study of monozygotic twins with inflammatory bowel disease (dated by TCRdb to between 2018 and 2020). The library relied on 5' RACE. Sequencing relied on an Illumina HiSeq 2500. Reads reprocessed by TCRdb are summarized as one entry per CDR3 protein sequence, and DNA is absent. Per the sample table, the count is over 100,000 distinct CDR3 sequences. Together, the top ten hold around 11% of the sample. Sequencing was performed on blood. These receptor sequences come from a human donor with ulcerative colitis or Crohn's disease, or a healthy co-twin of an affected twin (not recorded which).

V usage is TRBV7-9 and J usage is TRBJ1-3. Per germline, CDR1 SEHNR and CDR2 FQNEAQ (reference sequence). The CDR3 extends over 15 amino acids. CDR3 protein: CASSLSGTAGNTIYF.

The chain uses TRBV12-3 or TRBV12-4 and TRBJ2-7; TCRdb returns TRBD2, unconfirmable since there is no DNA. CDR3 length: 14 amino acids. The CDR3 reads CASSLEAGTYEQYF.

The chain has TRBV10-3 and TRBJ2-3; TCRdb lists TRBD1, though no DNA is available to test this call. The CDR3 totals 16 residues. The germline V gene encodes CDR1 ENHRY and CDR2 SYGVKD. The CDR3 loop reads CAISEGERGWTDTQYF.

The rearrangement links TRBV6-1 to TRBJ1-1; TCRdb picks TRBD1, but there is no DNA to check that call. Germline V lookup: CDR1 MNHNS, CDR2 SASEGT. The CDR3 is 14 amino acids. The CDR3 loop is CASTLLKGNTEAFF.

This chain links TRBV2 with TRBJ2-7. This CDR3 has 11 amino acids. The germline gives CDR1 SNHLY, CDR2 FYNNEI. Here the CDR3 reads CASSPWVEQYF. Based on the CDR3 plus reference TRBV2 and TRBJ2-7, the full variable domain is EPEVTQTPSHQVTQMGQEVILRCVPISNHLYFYWYRQILGQKVEFLVSFYNNEISEKSEIFDDQFSVERPDGSNFTLKIRSTKLEDSAMYFCASSPWVEQYFGPGTRLTVT.

The chain employs TRBV28 and TRBJ2-4; with no DNA, the TCRdb D assignment of TRBD1 cannot be verified. CDR1 and CDR2 (germline): MDHEN, SYDVKM. The CDR3 loop spans 16 amino acids. The CDR3 protein is CASSIDRRTSKNIQYF.

J is TRBJ1-4 and V is TRBV5-1; TCRdb lists TRBD1, though no DNA is available to test this call. The CDR3 length is 15 residues. The germline V gene has CDR1 SGHRS and CDR2 YFSETQ. The CDR3 is CASSRTGSEDEKLFF.

V and J are TRBV3-1 and TRBJ2-3; TCRdb outputs TRBD1, but without DNA this stays unchecked. Germline V gives CDR1 LGHDT, CDR2 YNNKEL (reference sequence). CDR3 length: 13 residues. The CDR3 loop reads CASSYRVSDTQYF.

V gene TRBV12-3 or TRBV12-4 combines with J gene TRBJ2-5; TCRdb's D gene call, TRBD2, goes unchecked for lack of DNA. CDR3 length: 15 residues. The CDR3 here is CASSLAESTIETQYF.

The chain is built from TRBV28 and TRBJ2-7; TCRdb calls TRBD1, which cannot be checked without DNA. Germline V lookup: CDR1 MDHEN, CDR2 SYDVKM. The CDR3 is 16 residues long. CDR3 protein: CASSLAGGEVWDEQYF.

The J gene is TRBJ2-5, the V gene TRBV5-6; no DNA is available, so the TRBD2 call from TCRdb remains unchecked. This CDR3 region has 14 residues. CDR1 is SGHDT, CDR2 YYEEEE, per germline. CDR3 loop: CASSLPAGRETQYF. The complete variable domain, with remaining parts taken from reference TRBV5-6 and TRBJ2-5, reads DAGVTQSPTHLIKTRGQQVTLRCSPKSGHDTVSWYQQALGQGPQFIFQYYEEEERQRGNFPDRFSGHQFPNYSSELNVNALLLGDSALYLCASSLPAGRETQYFGPGTRLLVL.

The chain has TRBV7-9 and TRBJ1-6; TCRdb returns TRBD1, unconfirmable since there is no DNA. This CDR3 is built from 13 residues. Germline assignment: CDR1 SEHNR and CDR2 FQNEAQ (reference sequence). The CDR3 protein is CASSLDGRFPLHF.

The V call is TRBV5-6, the J call TRBJ2-7. This CDR3 region has 14 residues. CDR1 and CDR2 from the germline V gene are SGHDT and YYEEEE. CDR3 loop: CASSLGRYSYEQYF.

The J gene is TRBJ2-3, the V gene TRBV24-1. There are 11 residues in the CDR3. In germline, CDR1 is KGHDR, CDR2 SFDVKD. This chain's CDR3 is CATSVADTQYF.

This rearrangement joins TRBV5-4 to TRBJ2-7; TCRdb's D call of TRBD1 is untestable without DNA. In germline, CDR1 is SGHNT, CDR2 YYREEE (reference sequence). This CDR3 has 13 amino acids. The CDR3 loop is CASSFPHRDEQYF.

The rearrangement joins TRBV7-9 to TRBJ1-1. This CDR3 is 13 amino acids long. The germline V gene has CDR1 SEHNR and CDR2 FQNEAQ (reference sequence). CDR3 sequence reads: CASREPMNTEAFF.

The gene calls are TRBV7-9 and TRBJ2-1; TCRdb proposes TRBD1, but this gene call is untestable without DNA. The CDR3 spans 14 residues. Germline assignment: CDR1 SEHNR and CDR2 FQNEAQ (reference sequence). CDR3 sequence reads: CASSPPRGHNEQFF.

The chain employs TRBV6-1 and TRBJ2-7. Germline CDR1 reads MNHNS; CDR2 reads SASEGT. The CDR3 totals 13 residues. CDR3 loop: CTSSEVTSTEQYF.

This chain connects TRBV4-3 to TRBJ1-1; TCRdb's D call, TRBD1, is unchecked because there is no DNA. The CDR3 is 18 residues long. The V gene's germline CDR1 is LGHNA and CDR2 YSLEER. CDR3 sequence: CASSQDYGTATDNTEAFF.

This CDR3 is CASSLGHSNTEAFF. The chain links TRBV5-1 to TRBJ1-1. The germline CDR1 and CDR2 sequences are SGHRS and YFSETQ. The CDR3 is 14 residues long.

J is TRBJ1-1 and V is TRBV5-1. The CDR3 sequence is 13 residues long. Germline CDR1 reads SGHRS; CDR2 reads YFSETQ. The CDR3 loop reads CASSDGDTNEAFF. The full variable domain, in which reference TRBV5-1 and TRBJ1-1 provide the parts outside the CDR3, is KAGVTQTPRYLIKTRGQQVTLSCSPISGHRSVSWYQQTPGQGLQFLFEYFSETQRNKGNFPGRFSGRQFSNSRSEMNVSTLELGDSALYLCASSDGDTNEAFFGQGTRLTVV.

The chain uses TRBV11-2 and TRBJ2-1; TCRdb indicates TRBD1, and absent DNA this call remains unverified. The germline V gene has CDR1 SGHAT and CDR2 FQNNGV. The CDR3 consists of 15 residues. The CDR3 region is CASSHFGTGQLEQFF.

The chain is built from TRBV11-3 and TRBJ2-3; TCRdb calls TRBD1, which cannot be checked without DNA. Germline-derived CDR1 and CDR2 are SGHNT and YENEEA. The CDR3 is 16 residues long. The CDR3 sequence: CASSFPSGTTTDTQYF.

V and J are TRBV28 and TRBJ2-7; TCRdb indicates TRBD1, and absent DNA this call remains unverified. The germline CDR1 and CDR2 sequences are MDHEN and SYDVKM. The CDR3 is 15 residues long. CDR3 in amino acids: CASSSLRAALYEQYF.

This chain links TRBV19 with TRBJ2-3. The CDR3 is made up of 14 amino acids. Per the germline V gene, CDR1 is LNHDA and CDR2 is SQIVND (reference sequence). This CDR3 reads CASSTQYGTDTQYF.

The chain carries TRBV4-3 and TRBJ2-3. CDR3 length: 14 residues. The germline V gene has CDR1 LGHNA and CDR2 YSLEER. CDR3 loop: CASSQDFRGDTQYF.

CDR3 loop: CASSLIASGGARDTQYF. The chain has TRBV7-6 and TRBJ2-3; TCRdb returns TRBD2, unconfirmable since there is no DNA. Germline CDR1 SGHVS, CDR2 FNYEAQ. This CDR3 has 17 residues. The variable domain in full, with the rest retrieved from reference TRBV7-6 and TRBJ2-3, is GAGVSQSPRYKVTKRGQDVALRCDPISGHVSLYWYRQALGQGPEFLTYFNYEAQQDKSGLPNDRFSAERPEGSISTLTIQRTEQRDSAMYRCASSLIASGGARDTQYFGPGTRLTVL.

The CDR3 loop is CSARPGRVYEQYF. This chain joins TRBV20-1 and TRBJ2-7; TCRdb indicates TRBD1, and absent DNA this call remains unverified. Germline CDR1 and CDR2: DFQATT and SNEGSKA (reference sequence). The CDR3 extends over 13 amino acids.

This chain uses TRBV5-1 with TRBJ2-1; TCRdb's assignment of TRBD2 cannot be checked, as there is no DNA. The length of the CDR3 is 15 residues. Germline CDR1 is SGHRS and CDR2 is YFSETQ. CDR3 protein: CASSMLAGLNNEQFF.

The CDR3 region is CASSFRGTGSGTEVFF. The V call is TRBV7-8, the J call TRBJ1-1; TCRdb calls TRBD1, which cannot be checked without DNA. Germline loops: CDR1 SGHVS, CDR2 FQNEAQ. This CDR3 region has 16 residues.

The genes are TRBV5-1 and TRBJ1-3. The CDR3 consists of 16 residues. Germline assignment: CDR1 SGHRS and CDR2 YFSETQ. CDR3 sequence: CASSLADVNSGNTIYF.

The V gene is TRBV19, the J gene TRBJ1-5; TCRdb indicates TRBD1, and absent DNA this call remains unverified. Germline V lookup: CDR1 LNHDA, CDR2 SQIVND (reference sequence). CDR3 length equals 16 residues. The CDR3 is CASSRGGANSNQPQHF.